This T cell receptor beta chain was profiled in a study of human T cells and chemical hapten exposure. Time point in this sample: pre-sensitization, week 0. Treatment reported: therapeutic diphenylcyclopropenone sensitization with weekly scalp DPC. The CDR3 spans 12 residues. Germline V lookup: CDR1 SQVTM, CDR2 ANQGSEA. V lost 3 bases and J lost 0, with 5 bases in between. TCRdb fed the RACE reads into MiXCR, producing one record per CDR3 protein. This table has 95,000 to 150,000 distinct CDR3 sequences, about 13% appearing once. This clonotype was sampled from a woman under 30 with alopecia areata. Some clones in this sample may be carry-over from other donors' samples. The sequences come from whole blood, collected in connection with sensitization to the hapten diphenylcyclopropenone (DPC). The chain recombines TRBV29-1 with TRBJ1-1; D gene uncertain. This CDR3 is CSVERVNTEAFF. The CDR3 bases are TGCAGCGTTGAGCGGGTGAACACTGAAGCTTTCTTT.